The 10 T cell receptor beta chains given below trace back to one sample, sequenced in a study of response to subunit inactivated influenza vaccine. TCRdb re-called the RT-PCR reads through MiXCR, storing one row per CDR3 protein. Of approximately 500,000 distinct CDR3 sequences listed, about an eighth were seen once; the top ten hold approximately 14%. This sample comprised PBMCs from blood, obtained 35 to 45 days after vaccination. These TCRs come from a man aged 50 or older who received an inactivated influenza vaccine.

The chain links TRBV6-2 or TRBV6-3 to TRBJ2-5; no clear D. The CDR3 covers 12 residues. CDR1 and CDR2 (germline): MNHEY, SVGEGT. V was trimmed by 2 bases and J by 4 bases, leaving 5 bases between them. CDR3 amino acids: CASSYEGETQYF. CDR3 DNA: TGTGCCAGCAGTTACGAAGGAGAGACCCAGTACTTC.

CDR3 loop: CASSLAGTSVTGELFF. Written as DNA, the CDR3 is TGCGCCAGCAGCTTGGCCGGGACTAGCGTCACCGGGGAGCTGTTTTTT. The chain has TRBV5-1 and TRBJ2-2, with 10 bases matching TRBD2. The V gene end was trimmed by 0 bases and the J gene end by 4 bases; junction bases not matched to a gene: 3. The germline V gene has CDR1 SGHRS and CDR2 YFSETQ. The CDR3 contains 16 residues.

The chain recombines TRBV2 with TRBJ1-2; possible D gene TRBD1, 5 bases. Germline V gene data show CDR1 as SNHLY and CDR2 as FYNNEI. Trimming pared 6 bases from V and 4 bases from J, leaving 15 bases between. There are 14 residues in the CDR3. In DNA form, the CDR3 reads TGTGCCAGCAGAAACGGGGCGGGCATCTATGGCTACACCTTC. It encodes CASRNGAGIYGYTF.

This clonotype has only a few counts. DNA for the CDR3: TGTGCCAGCAGCTCTTGGACTAGCGGGACCACCTACGAGCAGTACTTC. It encodes CASSSWTSGTTYEQYF. This rearrangement joins TRBV7-2 to TRBJ2-7; 12 positions match TRBD2. Germline trimming cut 4 bases from V and 2 bases from J; bases unmatched to any gene: 6. The CDR3 sequence is 16 residues long. The germline V gene has CDR1 SGHTA and CDR2 FQGNSA.

This rearrangement joins TRBV6-1 to TRBJ2-5, with D hard to call. V was clipped by 3 bases and J by 2 bases, with 7 bases between them. Germline CDR1 MNHNS, CDR2 SASEGT. The CDR3 loop spans 13 amino acids. The DNA for the CDR3 is TGTGCCAGCAGTGATTTTGTTCAAGAGACCCAGTACTTC. It specifies CASSDFVQETQYF.

This clonotype came up a few times. The chain joins TRBV25-1 to TRBJ1-2; 9 nucleotides agree with TRBD1. The germline CDR1 and CDR2 sequences are MGHDK and SYGVNS. V was clipped by 4 bases and J by 4 bases; unmatched bases: 10. This CDR3 spans 16 amino acids. The CDR3 region has the DNA TGTGCCAGCAGTGTGGTGGACAGGGGCTCTTCCTATGGCTACACCTTC. Its translation: CASSVVDRGSSYGYTF.

This clonotype was seen more than once but under ten times. V gene TRBV30 combines with J gene TRBJ2-7; D possibly corresponds to TRBD1 (6 bases). Germline V lookup: CDR1 GTSNPN, CDR2 SVGIG (reference sequence). The CDR3 consists of 15 residues. V gave up 1 base and J gave up 4 bases, with 17 bases separating them. The CDR3 spells CAWSGGRTFGYEQYF. CDR3 DNA sequence: TGTGCCTGGAGTGGGGGGCGGACTTTTGGATACGAGCAGTACTTC.

V gene TRBV7-9 combines with J gene TRBJ2-1; 9 bases align to TRBD2. Germline loops: CDR1 SEHNR, CDR2 FQNEAQ (reference sequence). Trimming cost V 3 bases and J 7 bases; bases outside gene matches: 7. This CDR3 has 15 residues. CDR3 protein: CASSFKAGGPNEQFF. The CDR3 bases are TGTGCCAGCAGCTTTAAAGCGGGGGGCCCGAATGAGCAGTTCTTC.

To note about this clonotype: This may come from a read error, since a much larger clone is one base off. This chain connects TRBV15 to TRBJ2-1, with D possibly being TRBD2 (5 bases). In germline, CDR1 is LNHNV, CDR2 YYDKDF (reference sequence). The V end was cut by 1 base, the J end by 7 bases, with 17 bases between. This CDR3 has 16 residues. This chain's CDR3 is CATSRATISRMNEQFF. In DNA, the CDR3 is TGTGCCACCAGCAGAGCGACTATTAGCAGGATGAATGAGCAGTTCTTC.

This clonotype was seen at least ten times. The rearrangement uses TRBV20-1 and TRBJ1-5; TRBD1 is a possible D gene (6 bases). Germline V gene lookup returns CDR1 DFQATT and CDR2 SNEGSKA (reference sequence). The CDR3 is 13 residues long. V lost 7 bases, J lost 1 base, and 11 bases lay in between. The CDR3 here is CSGQQGSNQPQHF. The CDR3 nucleotides read TGCAGTGGTCAACAGGGAAGCAATCAGCCCCAGCATTTT.